A selection of T cell receptor beta chains follows, all from one sample in a study of blood T cell repertoires in COVID-19. The protocol was immunoSEQ multiplex PCR, while the TCRdb copy is restricted to in-frame clones and leaves out a portion. Found here are roughly 180,000 clones, roughly 83% of them singletons; the top ten hold around 4.8%. Specimen: PBMCs or T cells enriched from blood (not recorded which). The receptors come from a woman aged 45-65 years who had recovered from COVID-19. Both conserved end residues are part of each CDR3. Each record gives: CDR3 length, V gene, clone size, J gene, D gene, CDR3 DNA, CDR3 protein. The D gene is left open where the match is weak. Size is omitted from some rows. Given values are once, few, many or a class for expanded clones.

16	TRBV27	-	TRBJ1-1	-	TGTGCCAGCAGTTCAGAAGGGGCCCACATGAACACTGAAGCTTTCTTT	CASSSEGAHMNTEAFF
13	TRBV29-1	-	TRBJ1-1	-	TGCAGCGCCTACCCCGACAGTAGCCCTGAAGCTTTCTTT	CSAYPDSSPEAFF
15	TRBV6-6	-	TRBJ1-2	-	TGTGCCAGCAGTTACGTCGGGTCAGGGTCTTATGGCTACACCTTC	CASSYVGSGSYGYTF
19	TRBV27	-	TRBJ2-1	TRBD2	TGTGCCAGCAGTTTGAGGCTAAGTCGGGCGGGGGGCTCGGTACATGAGCAGTTCTTC	CASSLRLSRAGGSVHEQFF
16	TRBV7-8	-	TRBJ1-1	-	TGTGCCAGCAGCCCGAGCCCGGGAGGATGGAACACTGAAGCTTTCTTT	CASSPSPGGWNTEAFF
17	TRBV28	-	TRBJ1-2	-	TGTGCCAGCAGTTTATTTGGGGGCCGTACCTCTAACTATGGCTACACCTTC	CASSLFGGRTSNYGYTF
16	TRBV7-2	-	TRBJ2-4	TRBD2	TGTGCCAGTATTTCCACCGGGACTAGCGGGAGAAACATTCAGTACTTC	CASISTGTSGRNIQYF
15	TRBV5-1	many	TRBJ2-3	TRBD2	TGCGCCAGCAGCTCGGGACTAGACGGACGGGATACGCAGTATTTT	CASSSGLDGRDTQYF
14	TRBV7-9	-	TRBJ2-1	-	TGTGCCAGCAGCTTGAGCGGGCAGACCAATGAGCAGTTCTTC	CASSLSGQTNEQFF
15	TRBV28	many	TRBJ1-1	TRBD1	TGTGCCAGCAGACCGACGACAGGGGGCGGCACTGAAGCTTTCTTT	CASRPTTGGGTEAFF
16	TRBV7-9	-	TRBJ1-3	TRBD1	TGTGCCAGCAGCTGGGGACAGGGGGCTGCTGGAAACACCATATATTTT	CASSWGQGAAGNTIYF
15	TRBV2	-	TRBJ2-2	-	TGTGCCAGCAGCGAGGTTCAGGGTAACACCGGGGAGCTGTTTTTT	CASSEVQGNTGELFF
13	TRBV2	-	TRBJ1-1	-	TGTGCCAGCAGCGGCAGGTTGAACACTGAAGCTTTCTTT	CASSGRLNTEAFF
14	TRBV5-6	-	TRBJ1-2	-	TGTGCCAGCAGCTTGGAGCCACAGAGCTATGGCTACACCTTC	CASSLEPQSYGYTF
12	TRBV6-4	-	TRBJ1-2	TRBD1	TGTGCCAGCAGAGAAGACAGGGGTGGCTACACCTTC	CASREDRGGYTF
15	TRBV5-6	once	TRBJ2-1	-	TGTGCCAGCAGCTGCCTAGAGAGCTCCTACAATGAGCAGTTCTTC	CASSCLESSYNEQFF
16	TRBV18	once	TRBJ1-5	-	TGTGCCAGCTCACCACGGACTTCAGGTAGCAATCAGCCCCAGCATTTT	CASSPRTSGSNQPQHF
13	TRBV12-3/TRBV12-4	-	TRBJ2-1	-	TGTGCCAGCAGTTTAGGGCAGAACAATGAGCAGTTCTTC	CASSLGQNNEQFF
15	TRBV19	-	TRBJ1-5	-	TGTGCCAGTATGAGGGGGGGTTATAGCAATCAGCCCCAGCATTTT	CASMRGGYSNQPQHF
16	TRBV27	-	TRBJ1-6	-	TGTGCCAGCAGGGGAAGGGGATACTCCTATAATTCACCCCTCCACTTT	CASRGRGYSYNSPLHF
16	TRBV7-8	-	TRBJ2-1	TRBD2	TGTGCCAGCAGCTCTCCGGGTAGCGGGCTATACAATGAGCAGTTCTTC	CASSSPGSGLYNEQFF
13	TRBV15	-	TRBJ1-3	-	TGTGCCACCAGCGGGGGCTCAGGAAACACCATATATTTT	CATSGGSGNTIYF
16	TRBV6-5	-	TRBJ2-3	TRBD1	TGTGCCAGCAGTTTGTTCCTGACAGGGAGCACAGATACGCAGTATTTT	CASSLFLTGSTDTQYF
15	TRBV4-1	-	TRBJ1-1	-	TGCGCCAGCAGCCAATTCCCGGGGGGAGGCACTGAAGCTTTCTTT	CASSQFPGGGTEAFF
14	TRBV14	-	TRBJ1-2	-	TGTGCCAGCAGCCAAGACAGGAGCGGGGGAGGCTACACCTTC	CASSQDRSGGGYTF
16	TRBV7-9	-	TRBJ2-1	-	TGTGCCAGCAGCTTGGGCCTAGGGAGCTCCTACAATGAGCAGTTCTTC	CASSLGLGSSYNEQFF
16	TRBV3-1/TRBV3-2	many	TRBJ1-2	TRBD1	TGTGCCAGCAGCCAAGGGCCCGGGACAGGGTCATATGGCTACACCTTC	CASSQGPGTGSYGYTF
14	TRBV5-4	-	TRBJ1-3	TRBD1	TGTGCCAGCAGCTTGGAGGGACAGGGACACACCATATATTTT	CASSLEGQGHTIYF
16	TRBV11-3	-	TRBJ1-3	TRBD1	TGTGCCAGCACCCAATGGGACAGAACCTCTGGAAACACCATATATTTT	CASTQWDRTSGNTIYF
14	TRBV10-3	-	TRBJ1-5	-	TGTGCCATCAGCAGGGACATCGGCAATCAGCCCCAGCATTTT	CAISRDIGNQPQHF
14	TRBV27	-	TRBJ2-5	TRBD1	TGTGCCAGCAGTTCACATAGGGGGCAGGAGACCCAGTACTTC	CASSSHRGQETQYF
12	TRBV7-8	-	TRBJ2-4	-	TGTGCCAGCAGCTTGCTAAATGGCATTCAGTACTTC	CASSLLNGIQYF
13	TRBV29-1	-	TRBJ1-2	-	TGCAGCGTTGATAAGGAGGGACGTGATGGCTACACCTTC	CSVDKEGRDGYTF
14	TRBV27	-	TRBJ1-1	TRBD1	TGTGCCAGCAGCCCGTCCCGGGACAGGGTACGAGCTTTCTTT	CASSPSRDRVRAFF
16	TRBV7-2	-	TRBJ1-5	-	TGTGCCAGCAGCCAAAGGGGGGGGGCGAGCAATCAGCCCCAGCATTTT	CASSQRGGASNQPQHF
14	TRBV25-1	-	TRBJ1-5	-	TGTGCCAGCAGTGAATACGGGGGAGGGCAGCCCCAGCATTTT	CASSEYGGGQPQHF
18	TRBV27	-	TRBJ1-4	-	TGTGCCAGCAGTTCCCCGGGGGGGACAAGGGGTACCGGCGAAAAACTGTTTTTT	CASSSPGGTRGTGEKLFF
15	TRBV7-2	-	TRBJ2-5	TRBD2	TGTGCCAGCAGCTCCGTGGGGGGGACCCAAGAGACCCAGTACTTC	CASSSVGGTQETQYF
15	TRBV18	-	TRBJ1-2	-	TGTGCCAGCTCACCTCTGGACAGAATTAACTATGGCTACACCTTC	CASSPLDRINYGYTF
15	TRBV19	few	TRBJ1-5	TRBD1	TGTGCCAGTGGAGCTACGGACAGGGGGATTCAGCCCCAGCATTTT	CASGATDRGIQPQHF
14	TRBV6-5	-	TRBJ1-1	TRBD1	TGTGCCAGCAGTAAACGGACAGGATGGACTGAAGCTTTCTTT	CASSKRTGWTEAFF
16	TRBV7-9	few	TRBJ1-2	TRBD1	TGTGCCAGCAGCCCTGGCACCGGGACAGCCTTCTCTGGCTACACCTTC	CASSPGTGTAFSGYTF
13	TRBV6-4	-	TRBJ1-6	-	TGTGCCAGCAGGGCCGACAGTAATTCACCCCTCCACTTT	CASRADSNSPLHF
12	TRBV27	-	TRBJ1-2	TRBD1	TGTGCCAGCAGGACAACAGGGGCTGGCTACACCTTC	CASRTTGAGYTF
14	TRBV7-8	-	TRBJ1-1	-	TGTGCCAGCAGCTTAGCCAGGGCAAGCACTGAAGCTTTCTTT	CASSLARASTEAFF